These T cell receptor beta chains were read from a single sample in a study of Ad26.COV2.S vaccination and SARS-CoV-2 variants. Clones were read by immunoSEQ multiplex PCR, and TCRdb kept only the in-frame ones, dropping some. This sample has about 480,000 clones, with around nine tenths found just once. Here the sequenced sample was peripheral blood, taken in a trial of Ad26.COV2.S vaccine versus placebo. All receptors come from a person aged 18-65 years who received the Ad26.COV2.S COVID-19 vaccine or a placebo. CDR3s include the opening cysteine and the closing phenylalanine or tryptophan. The order of the fields is V gene, J gene, D gene, clone size, CDR3 protein, CDR3 DNA. The D gene is left open where the match is weak. Not every row has a clone size; where given, it reads once, few, many or a size class.

TRBV3-1/TRBV3-2	TRBJ1-5	.	.	CASSPPGWGNQPQHF	TGTGCCAGCAGCCCCCCGGGTTGGGGCAATCAGCCCCAGCATTTT
TRBV18	TRBJ1-2	.	.	CASSPNSNYGYTF	TGTGCCAGCTCACCAAACAGTAACTATGGCTACACCTTC
TRBV29-1	TRBJ1-1	.	few	CSVASLMGGDTEAFF	TGCAGCGTTGCTTCTCTAATGGGAGGTGACACTGAAGCTTTCTTT
TRBV27	TRBJ2-1	.	.	CASSFGESSYNEQFF	TGTGCCAGCAGTTTCGGTGAGAGCTCCTACAATGAGCAGTTCTTC
TRBV6-5	TRBJ1-2	.	.	CATTANYGYTF	TGTGCCACAACAGCGAACTATGGCTACACCTTC
TRBV28	TRBJ2-1	.	once	CASSLWGGTGNEQFF	TGTGCCAGCAGTTTATGGGGGGGTACAGGTAATGAGCAGTTCTTC
TRBV6-2/TRBV6-3	TRBJ1-5	.	.	CASSFPLSGGRSNQPQHF	TGTGCCAGCAGTTTCCCCCTTTCGGGGGGAAGGAGCAATCAGCCCCAGCATTTT
TRBV7-8	TRBJ2-1	TRBD2	.	CASSFVSSTGGFGSYNEQFF	TGTGCCAGCAGCTTCGTATCGTCTACGGGAGGGTTTGGGTCCTACAATGAGCAGTTCTTC
TRBV5-1	TRBJ1-1	.	.	CASSLEGVAFF	TGCGCCAGCAGCTTGGAGGGGGTCGCTTTCTTT
TRBV28	TRBJ2-7	TRBD1	.	CASTSWGTGTGYHEQYF	TGTGCCAGCACCAGTTGGGGAACCGGGACAGGTTACCACGAGCAGTACTTC
TRBV28	TRBJ2-7	.	.	CASTRVGTYEQYF	TGTGCCAGCACCAGGGTTGGAACCTACGAGCAGTACTTC
TRBV5-1	TRBJ2-5	.	.	CASSPGGLEETQYF	TGCGCCAGCAGCCCCGGGGGGCTGGAAGAGACCCAGTACTTC
TRBV3-1/TRBV3-2	TRBJ2-2	.	.	CASTDSGELFF	TGTGCCAGCACGGACTCCGGGGAGCTGTTTTTT
TRBV3-1/TRBV3-2	TRBJ2-1	TRBD2	.	CASSETSGTYNEQFF	TGTGCCAGCAGCGAAACTAGCGGGACCTACAATGAGCAGTTCTTC
TRBV15	TRBJ1-5	.	few	CATSRDRNPMEPQHF	TGTGCCACCAGCAGAGATCGGAACCCAATGGAGCCCCAGCATTTT
TRBV2	TRBJ2-7	.	.	CASTEAYEQYF	TGTGCCAGCACGGAGGCCTACGAGCAGTACTTC
TRBV5-1	TRBJ2-3	.	.	CASSLSERSTDTQYF	TGCGCCAGCAGCTTGTCGGAGCGGAGCACAGATACGCAGTATTTT
TRBV6-5	TRBJ2-7	.	.	CASRKGQGNYEQYF	TGTGCCAGCCGGAAGGGGCAGGGAAACTACGAGCAGTACTTC
TRBV5-1	TRBJ2-3	TRBD2	.	CASSWTSGSADTQYF	TGCGCCAGCAGCTGGACTAGCGGGAGTGCAGATACGCAGTATTTT
TRBV4-1	TRBJ2-1	.	few	CASSPSVNNEQFF	TGCGCCAGCAGTCCTAGCGTTAACAATGAGCAGTTCTTC
TRBV7-2	TRBJ2-5	.	.	CASSLRPRGETQYF	TGTGCCAGCAGCTTACGCCCGAGGGGGGAGACCCAGTACTTC
TRBV19	TRBJ1-1	.	.	CASRGAGGTEAFF	TGTGCCTCCCGAGGGGCAGGAGGAACTGAAGCTTTCTTT
TRBV5-1	TRBJ2-3	.	.	CASSPQAGRTDTQYF	TGCGCCAGCAGCCCTCAAGCAGGGAGAACAGATACGCAGTATTTT
TRBV5-4	TRBJ2-7	.	.	CASSLSGPGEQYF	TGTGCCAGCAGCTTATCGGGACCGGGTGAGCAGTACTTC
TRBV6-5	TRBJ1-1	.	few	CASSYTPTGLRAFF	TGTGCCAGCAGTTACACCCCCACAGGGTTGAGAGCTTTCTTT
TRBV5-5	TRBJ2-2	.	.	CASSKTPSDREVTGELFF	TGTGCCAGCAGTAAAACCCCTTCCGACAGGGAGGTCACCGGGGAGCTGTTTTTT
TRBV29-1	TRBJ2-3	.	.	CSVEGEPGKDLNTQYF	TGCAGCGTTGAAGGGGAACCGGGCAAAGACCTTAATACGCAGTATTTT
TRBV6-5	TRBJ1-2	TRBD1	few	CATATGADGYTF	TGTGCCACCGCGACAGGGGCGGATGGCTACACCTTC
TRBV6-5	TRBJ2-2	.	.	CASSYFPGTASGELFF	TGTGCCAGCAGTTACTTTCCCGGGACGGCTTCCGGGGAGCTGTTTTTT
TRBV4-1	TRBJ2-2	.	.	CASSQEPHLNTGELFF	TGCGCCAGCAGCCAAGAGCCACATCTAAACACCGGGGAGCTGTTTTTT
TRBV6-1	TRBJ1-5	TRBD1	.	CASSDAGTGLSQPQHF	TGTGCCAGCAGTGACGCCGGGACAGGGTTATCTCAGCCCCAGCATTTT
TRBV28	TRBJ1-2	TRBD1	once	CASGRDRGFGYTF	TGTGCCAGCGGGCGGGACAGGGGCTTTGGCTACACCTTC
TRBV30	TRBJ1-5	.	.	CAWSVKVREPQHF	TGTGCCTGGAGTGTCAAGGTTCGGGAGCCCCAGCATTTT
TRBV4-2	TRBJ1-2	.	few	CASSQGTLHYGYTF	TGTGCCAGCAGCCAAGGGACACTACACTATGGCTACACCTTC
TRBV2	TRBJ2-3	TRBD2	.	CASSEPTGGSRRTDTQYF	TGTGCCAGCAGTGAGCCAACGGGGGGTAGCAGAAGGACAGATACGCAGTATTTT
TRBV19	TRBJ2-7	.	few	CASSIQTGLADEQYF	TGTGCCAGTAGTATTCAAACAGGGCTTGCGGACGAGCAGTACTTC
TRBV12-3/TRBV12-4	TRBJ2-5	.	.	CASSPRFRTQYF	TGTGCCAGCAGTCCTCGTTTTCGGACCCAGTACTTC
TRBV13	TRBJ2-1	TRBD2	.	CASSPATSGTYNEQFF	TGTGCCAGCAGCCCAGCGACTAGCGGGACTTACAATGAGCAGTTCTTC
TRBV24-1	TRBJ1-3	.	.	CATSDGQGRGTIYF	TGTGCCACCAGTGATGGGCAGGGTCGGGGCACCATATATTTT
TRBV20-1	TRBJ1-2	.	.	CSASRLGRYNYGYTF	TGCAGTGCTAGTCGGTTGGGCAGGTACAACTATGGCTACACCTTC
TRBV2	TRBJ1-3	.	.	CASRTRVPAGNTIYF	TGTGCCAGCAGAACCAGGGTTCCCGCTGGAAACACCATATATTTT
TRBV7-2	TRBJ1-1	.	.	CASSLGPTVTEAFF	TGTGCCAGCAGCTTGGGACCGACCGTCACTGAAGCTTTCTTT
TRBV5-1	TRBJ1-4	.	few	CASSLGGLTNEKLFF	TGCGCCAGCAGCTTGGGGGGTCTTACTAATGAAAAACTGTTTTTT
TRBV6-2/TRBV6-3	TRBJ1-5	TRBD1	.	CASSYHGQGVGQPQHF	TGTGCCAGCAGTTACCACGGACAGGGTGTTGGTCAGCCCCAGCATTTT
TRBV6-6	TRBJ2-7	.	.	CASRTITYEQYF	TGTGCCAGCAGGACGATAACTTACGAGCAGTACTTC
TRBV20-1	TRBJ1-1	.	once	CSASSDMNTEAFF	TGCAGTGCTAGTTCGGACATGAACACTGAAGCTTTCTTT
TRBV5-6	TRBJ2-3	.	few	CASSWTVTDTQYF	TGTGCCAGCAGCTGGACAGTCACAGATACGCAGTATTTT
TRBV4-1	TRBJ2-3	.	.	CASSQEGQGFGTDTQYF	TGCGCCAGCAGCCAAGAGGGCCAGGGGTTTGGGACAGATACGCAGTATTTT
TRBV5-4	TRBJ2-7	.	few	CASSLVSKGEQYF	TGTGCCAGCAGCTTGGTGTCCAAGGGGGAGCAGTACTTC
TRBV9	TRBJ1-6	TRBD1	.	CASSVVGTGGSPLHF	TGTGCCAGCAGCGTAGTCGGGACAGGGGGTTCACCCCTCCACTTT
TRBV3-1/TRBV3-2	TRBJ2-2	.	.	CASSQGNTGELFF	TGTGCCAGCAGCCAAGGGAACACCGGGGAGCTGTTTTTT
TRBV7-9	TRBJ2-3	TRBD2	.	CASRPTSGVADTQYF	TGTGCCAGCAGACCTACTAGCGGGGTGGCAGATACGCAGTATTTT
TRBV15	TRBJ2-3	TRBD2	.	CATSRDTLAGSTDTQYF	TGTGCCACCAGCAGAGATACCCTAGCGGGAAGCACAGATACGCAGTATTTT
TRBV5-6	TRBJ1-5	TRBD1	.	CASSSAGTGVGQPQHF	TGTGCCAGCAGCTCGGCCGGGACAGGGGTGGGTCAGCCCCAGCATTTT
TRBV19	TRBJ2-1	TRBD2	.	CASSSGLAGVKQFF	TGTGCCAGTAGTTCAGGACTAGCGGGAGTAAAGCAGTTCTTC
TRBV6-6	TRBJ2-1	.	.	CASRRRGSYNEQFF	TGTGCCAGCCGGCGGAGGGGCTCCTACAATGAGCAGTTCTTC
TRBV27	TRBJ1-1	.	.	CASKGDGGRNTEAFF	TGTGCCAGCAAAGGGGACGGAGGTAGGAACACTGAAGCTTTCTTT
TRBV28	TRBJ2-4	.	.	CASSSRTGIKNIQYF	TGTGCCAGCAGTTCCAGGACCGGGATCAAAAACATTCAGTACTTC
TRBV9	TRBJ2-1	.	.	CASSPPDPYNEQFF	TGTGCCAGCAGCCCCCCCGACCCCTACAATGAGCAGTTCTTC
TRBV4-2	TRBJ1-1	TRBD1	few	CASSQHRVTGGMNTEAFF	TGTGCCAGCAGCCAGCATCGGGTCACAGGGGGGATGAACACTGAAGCTTTCTTT